This T cell receptor beta chain was obtained from a study of T cells in Graves' hyperthyroidism and ophthalmopathy. About the study: Peripheral blood was obtained at initial diagnosis, preceding any treatment. Whole-study findings and limits: Most clonotypes expanded in thyroid above 0.001 were likewise present in blood.

At least ten counts were recorded for this clonotype. Its specificity is unknown. RNA transcripts provided the source from which TCR beta CDR3 regions were amplified. A set of HTBI primers served as the primers for a first-round RT-PCR of the TCR CDR3. In TCRdb, the multiplex PCR reads were re-called with MiXCR into one record per CDR3 protein. The sample consists of 550,000 to 650,000 distinct CDR3 sequences, roughly 14% of them appearing once. This receptor was taken from a woman between 25 and 40 years old with Graves' hyperthyroidism that later progressed to Graves' ophthalmopathy. The sample comprised blood.

CDR3 protein: CASSRSYGYTF. CDR3 bases: TGTGCCAGCAGCCGCTCGTATGGCTACACCTTC. The chain recombines TRBV7-2 with TRBJ1-2, with D uncertain. With 5 bases removed from V and 5 bases from J, the gap between germline ends came to 6 bases. Germline assignment: CDR1 SGHTA and CDR2 FQGNSA. CDR3 size: 11 residues.